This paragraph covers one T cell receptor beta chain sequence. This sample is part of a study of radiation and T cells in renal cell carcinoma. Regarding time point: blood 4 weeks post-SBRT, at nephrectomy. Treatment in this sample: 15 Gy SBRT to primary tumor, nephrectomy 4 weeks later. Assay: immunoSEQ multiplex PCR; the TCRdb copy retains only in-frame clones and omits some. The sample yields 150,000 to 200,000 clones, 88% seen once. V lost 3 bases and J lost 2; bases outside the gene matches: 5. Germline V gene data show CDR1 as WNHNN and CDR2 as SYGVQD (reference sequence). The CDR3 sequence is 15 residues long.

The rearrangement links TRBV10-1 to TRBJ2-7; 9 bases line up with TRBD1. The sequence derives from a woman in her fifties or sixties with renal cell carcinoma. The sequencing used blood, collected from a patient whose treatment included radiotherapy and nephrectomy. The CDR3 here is CASSDPGQGTYEQYF. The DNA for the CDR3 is TGCGCCAGCAGTGATCCGGGACAGGGTACCTACGAGCAGTACTTC.